The 3 T cell receptor beta chains listed next were all sequenced from one sample in a study of human T cells and chemical hapten exposure. Time point of the sample: patch test 1, 2 weeks after DPC sensitization. Treatment in this sample: therapeutic diphenylcyclopropenone sensitization with weekly scalp DPC. From the RACE reads, TCRdb called clonotypes with MiXCR, one entry per CDR3 protein. The sample lists 85,000 to 100,000 distinct CDR3 sequences, roughly an eighth occurring once. Here the sequenced sample was whole blood, taken in connection with sensitization to the hapten diphenylcyclopropenone (DPC). These receptors were obtained from a woman aged 40-49 years with alopecia areata. Some clones in this sample may be carry-over from other donors' samples.

This sequence joins TRBV29-1 and TRBJ2-7; unclear D gene. Germline CDR1 is SQVTM and CDR2 is ANQGSEA. This CDR3 region has 13 residues. Trimming took off 2 bases at V and 1 base at J, with 9 bases between the two ends. CDR3 sequence reads: CSVESSVSYEQYF. The CDR3 DNA is TGCAGCGTTGAATCGTCTGTATCCTACGAGCAGTACTTC.

The CDR3 loop is CASSYGGDPEAFF. The CDR3 region has the DNA TGTGCCAGCAGTTACGGAGGGGACCCTGAAGCTTTCTTT. The chain links TRBV6-5 to TRBJ1-1, with a weak D call TRBD1 (5 bases). CDR3 length: 13 amino acids. CDR1 and CDR2 (germline): MNHEY, SVGAGI. V lost 2 bases to trimming and J lost 6 bases, with 10 bases between them.

This clonotype appeared a few times. The chain couples TRBV7-2 to TRBJ2-5; 8 positions agree with TRBD2. Trimming removed 1 base from V and 4 bases from J; junction bases left unmatched: 11. The CDR3 is 17 amino acids. CDR1 is SGHTA, CDR2 FQGNSA, per germline. In nucleotides, the CDR3 is TGTGCCAGCAGCTTAGAGTCAAGCGGGAGTTATAGAGAGACCCAGTACTTC. Translated: CASSLESSGSYRETQYF.